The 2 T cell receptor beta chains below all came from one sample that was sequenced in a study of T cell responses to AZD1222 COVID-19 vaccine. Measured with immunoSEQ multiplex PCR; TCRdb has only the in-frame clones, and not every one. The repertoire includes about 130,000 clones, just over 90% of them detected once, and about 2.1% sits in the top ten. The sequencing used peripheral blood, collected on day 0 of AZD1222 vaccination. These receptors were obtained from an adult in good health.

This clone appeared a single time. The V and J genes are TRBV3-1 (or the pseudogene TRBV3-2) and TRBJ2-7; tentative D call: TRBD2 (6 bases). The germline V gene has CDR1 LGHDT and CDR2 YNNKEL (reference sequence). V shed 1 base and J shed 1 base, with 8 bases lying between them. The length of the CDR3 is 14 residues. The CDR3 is CASSQVTSSYEQYF. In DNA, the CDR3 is TGTGCCAGCAGCCAAGTGACTAGTTCCTACGAGCAGTACTTC.

CDR3 sequence (DNA): TGTGCCAGCAGCCTGATTGCGGTGAACACTGAAGCTTTCTTT. This translates into CASSLIAVNTEAFF. The chain recombines TRBV11-2 with TRBJ1-1, with unresolved D. V was pared by 5 bases and J by 0 bases, with 10 bases between. From germline, CDR1 is SGHAT and CDR2 FQNNGV. The CDR3 has 14 residues.